There are many counts of the clone carrying this T cell receptor (beta chain). The source of the sample is a study of early T cells in non-severe SARS-CoV-2 infection. In TCRdb, the 5' RACE reads were re-called with MiXCR into one record per CDR3 protein. Here the sample spans some 80,000 distinct CDR3 sequences, 5% being singletons. The length of the CDR3 is 15 residues. V was clipped by 5 bases and J by 0 bases, with 12 bases between them. CDR1 and CDR2 (germline): SGHAT, FQNNGV. The TCR comes from an adult who was a healthcare worker with PCR-confirmed SARS-CoV-2 infection or an uninfected control (not recorded which). The sample in question was whole blood, obtained at baseline. The chain recombines TRBV11-2 with TRBJ2-3; TRBD1 or TRBD2 may be the D gene (6 bases each). In nucleotides, the CDR3 is TGTGCCAGCAGCGTACGGGGGCCCAGCACAGATACGCAGTATTTT. Amino acids: CASSVRGPSTDTQYF.